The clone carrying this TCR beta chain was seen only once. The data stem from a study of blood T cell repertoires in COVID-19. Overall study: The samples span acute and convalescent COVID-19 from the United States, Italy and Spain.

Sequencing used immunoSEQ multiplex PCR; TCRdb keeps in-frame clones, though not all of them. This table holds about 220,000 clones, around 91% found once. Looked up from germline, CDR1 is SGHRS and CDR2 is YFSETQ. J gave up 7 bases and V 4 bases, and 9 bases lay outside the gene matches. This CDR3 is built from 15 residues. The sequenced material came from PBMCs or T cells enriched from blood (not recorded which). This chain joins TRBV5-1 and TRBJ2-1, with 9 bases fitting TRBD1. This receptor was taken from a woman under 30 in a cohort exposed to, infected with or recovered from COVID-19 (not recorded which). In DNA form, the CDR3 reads TGCGCCAGCAGCCCATGGGACAGGGTAGGGAATGAGCAGTTCTTC. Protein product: CASSPWDRVGNEQFF.